This TCR beta chain was identified during a study of T cell responses to AZD1222 COVID-19 vaccine. The J segment lost 5 bases and the V segment lost 5 bases, leaving 9 bases of the junction unmatched. This CDR3 comprises 15 residues. CDR1 and CDR2 from the germline V gene are MNHEY and SVGAGI. The data were produced by immunoSEQ multiplex PCR, yet TCRdb's version contains in-frame clones alone and is incomplete. The top ten hold approximately 8.3% of the sample, which has some 92,000 clones, around 93% seen once. The chain joins TRBV6-5 to TRBJ2-3, with 8 bases fitting TRBD1. The sequence derives from an adult in good health. Sequencing was performed on peripheral blood, taken on day 0 of AZD1222 vaccination. CDR3 nucleotides: TGTGCCAGCAGTCGGGGCAGGGGGCTGGGAGATACGCAGTATTTT. Translated, it gives CASSRGRGLGDTQYF.